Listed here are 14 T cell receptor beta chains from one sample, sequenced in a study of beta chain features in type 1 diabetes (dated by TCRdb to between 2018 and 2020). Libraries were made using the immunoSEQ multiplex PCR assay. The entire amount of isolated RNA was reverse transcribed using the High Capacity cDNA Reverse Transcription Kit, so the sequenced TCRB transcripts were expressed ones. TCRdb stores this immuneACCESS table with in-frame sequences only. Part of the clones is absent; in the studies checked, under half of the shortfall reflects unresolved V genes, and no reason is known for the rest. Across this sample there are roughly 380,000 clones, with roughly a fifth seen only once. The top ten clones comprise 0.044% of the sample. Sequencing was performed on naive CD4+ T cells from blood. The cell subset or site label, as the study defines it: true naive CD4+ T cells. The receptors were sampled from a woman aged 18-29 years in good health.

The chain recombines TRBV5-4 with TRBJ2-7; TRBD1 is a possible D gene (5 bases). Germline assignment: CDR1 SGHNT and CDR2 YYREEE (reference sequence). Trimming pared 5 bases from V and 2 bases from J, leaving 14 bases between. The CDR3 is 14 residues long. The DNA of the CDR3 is TGTGCCAGCAGTCCTCAAGGCAGGGCCTACGAGCAGTACTTC. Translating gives CASSPQGRAYEQYF.

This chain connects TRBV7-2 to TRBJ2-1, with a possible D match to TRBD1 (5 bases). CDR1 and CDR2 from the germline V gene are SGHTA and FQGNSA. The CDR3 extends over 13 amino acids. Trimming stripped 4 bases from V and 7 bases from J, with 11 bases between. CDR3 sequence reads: CASSSQGGNEQFF. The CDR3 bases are TGTGCCAGCAGCTCCCAGGGTGGGAATGAGCAGTTCTTC.

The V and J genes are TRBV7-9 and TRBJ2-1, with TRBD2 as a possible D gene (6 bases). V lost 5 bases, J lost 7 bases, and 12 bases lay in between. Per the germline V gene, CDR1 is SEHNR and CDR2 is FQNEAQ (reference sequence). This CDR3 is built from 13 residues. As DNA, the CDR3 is TGTGCCAGCAGCCTATATAGCGGAAATGAGCAGTTCTTC. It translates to CASSLYSGNEQFF.

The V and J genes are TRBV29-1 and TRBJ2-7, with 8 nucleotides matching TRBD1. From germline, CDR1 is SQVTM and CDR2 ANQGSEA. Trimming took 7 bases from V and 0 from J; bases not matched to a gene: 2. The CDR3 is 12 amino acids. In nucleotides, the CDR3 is TGCAGCGGGACAGGGAGCTCCTACGAGCAGTACTTC. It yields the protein CSGTGSSYEQYF.

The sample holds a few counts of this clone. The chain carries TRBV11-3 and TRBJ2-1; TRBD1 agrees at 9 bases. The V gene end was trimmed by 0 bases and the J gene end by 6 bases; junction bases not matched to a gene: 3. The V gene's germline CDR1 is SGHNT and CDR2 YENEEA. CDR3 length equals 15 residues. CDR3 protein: CASSLETGGGNEQFF. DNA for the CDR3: TGTGCCAGCAGCTTAGAGACAGGGGGGGGCAATGAGCAGTTCTTC.

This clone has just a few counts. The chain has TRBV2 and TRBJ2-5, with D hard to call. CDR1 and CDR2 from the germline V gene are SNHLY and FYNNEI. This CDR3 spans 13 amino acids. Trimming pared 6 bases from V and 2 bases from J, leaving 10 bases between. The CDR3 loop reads CASRRSQQETQYF. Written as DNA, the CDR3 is TGTGCCAGCAGGAGGAGCCAGCAAGAGACCCAGTACTTC.

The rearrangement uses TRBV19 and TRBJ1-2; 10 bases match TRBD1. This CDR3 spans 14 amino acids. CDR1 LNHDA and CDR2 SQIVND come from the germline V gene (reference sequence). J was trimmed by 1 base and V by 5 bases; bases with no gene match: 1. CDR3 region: CASSRTGGNYGYTF. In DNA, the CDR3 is TGTGCCAGTAGTCGGACAGGGGGTAACTATGGCTACACCTTC.

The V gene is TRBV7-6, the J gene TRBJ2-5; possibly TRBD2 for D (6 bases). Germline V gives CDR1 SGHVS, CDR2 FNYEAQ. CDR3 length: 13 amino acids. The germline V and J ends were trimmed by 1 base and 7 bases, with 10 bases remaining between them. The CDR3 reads CASSLGSEGTQYF. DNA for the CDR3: TGTGCCAGCAGCTTAGGGTCGGAGGGGACCCAGTACTTC.

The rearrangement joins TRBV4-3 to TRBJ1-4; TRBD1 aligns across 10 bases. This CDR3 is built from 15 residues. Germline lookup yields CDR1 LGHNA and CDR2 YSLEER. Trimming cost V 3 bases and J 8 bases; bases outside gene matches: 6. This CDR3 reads CASSQTGTGVEKLFF. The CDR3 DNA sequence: TGCGCCAGCAGCCAGACCGGGACAGGGGTGGAAAAACTGTTTTTT.

The CDR3 DNA reads TGTGCCAGCAGGGACAGGAGCTACCAAGAGACCCAGTACTTC. This translates into CASRDRSYQETQYF. The chain employs TRBV2 and TRBJ2-5, with 7 nucleotides matching TRBD1. The CDR3 is made up of 14 amino acids. Trimming at V came to 6 bases and at J to 0 bases, leaving 4 bases not matched to a gene. Per the germline V gene, CDR1 is SNHLY and CDR2 is FYNNEI. Full variable domain (outside the CDR3, taken from reference TRBV2 and TRBJ2-5): EPEVTQTPSHQVTQMGQEVILRCVPISNHLYFYWYRQILGQKVEFLVSFYNNEISEKSEIFDDQFSVERPDGSNFTLKIRSTKLEDSAMYFCASRDRSYQETQYFGPGTRLLVL.

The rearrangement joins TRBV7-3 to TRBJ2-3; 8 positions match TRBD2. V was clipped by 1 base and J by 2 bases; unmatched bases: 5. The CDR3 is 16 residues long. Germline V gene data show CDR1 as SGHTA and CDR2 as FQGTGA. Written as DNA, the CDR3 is TGTGCCAGCAGCTTAAGGGCTAGCGGGTTCACAGATACGCAGTATTTT. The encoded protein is CASSLRASGFTDTQYF.

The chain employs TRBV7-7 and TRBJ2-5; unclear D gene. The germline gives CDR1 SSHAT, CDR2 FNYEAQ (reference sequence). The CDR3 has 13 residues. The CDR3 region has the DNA TGTGCTAGCTCGCTGAGTCTACCAGAGACCCAGTACTTC. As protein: CASSLSLPETQYF.

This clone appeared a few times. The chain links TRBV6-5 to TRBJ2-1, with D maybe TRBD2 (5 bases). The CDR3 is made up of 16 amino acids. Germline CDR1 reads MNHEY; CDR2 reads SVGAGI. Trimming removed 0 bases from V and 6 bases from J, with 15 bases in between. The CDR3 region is CASSYSITGKGNEQFF. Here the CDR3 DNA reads TGTGCCAGCAGTTACTCGATAACGGGAAAAGGCAATGAGCAGTTCTTC.

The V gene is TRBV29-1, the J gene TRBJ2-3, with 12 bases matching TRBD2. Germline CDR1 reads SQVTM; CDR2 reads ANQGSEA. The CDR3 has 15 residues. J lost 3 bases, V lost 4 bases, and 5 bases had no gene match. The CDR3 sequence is CSVGSLAGGTDTQYF. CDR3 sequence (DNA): TGCAGCGTTGGGTCACTAGCGGGAGGAACAGATACGCAGTATTTT.